The 21 T cell receptor beta chains given below trace back to one sample, sequenced in a study of naive and memory T cell subsets. The SP2 primer and nested alpha and beta constant region primers amplified ligated cDNA in four rounds. TCRdb redid the calling of the UMI-ligation and nested PCR reads with MiXCR, one entry per CDR3 protein. The sample carries 20,000 to 25,000 distinct CDR3 sequences, roughly 6% recorded once. As for treatment: skin biopsy from PPD injection site in Mantoux-positive individual. The library had UMIs added by 3' ligation of an oligonucleotide to TCR cDNA. The input for sequencing was skin, taken from a tuberculin skin test site. All receptors derive from an adult in good health.

V gene TRBV5-1 combines with J gene TRBJ2-5, with no clear D. In germline, CDR1 is SGHRS, CDR2 YFSETQ. CDR3 length: 13 residues. Trimming removed 0 bases at V and 1 base at J, with 4 bases between. CDR3 region: CASSLDSQETQYF. The CDR3 DNA follows: TGCGCCAGCAGCTTGGACAGCCAAGAGACCCAGTACTTC.

This clonotype showed up many times. The chain combines TRBV20-1 with TRBJ1-2, with 7 bases aligning to TRBD1. Germline V gene sequence: CDR1 DFQATT, CDR2 SNEGSKA (reference sequence). Germline trimming cut 5 bases from V and 4 bases from J; bases unmatched to any gene: 7. The CDR3 has 13 residues. CDR3 sequence: CSADTGTAYGYTF. For the CDR3, the DNA is TGCAGTGCTGATACCGGGACAGCCTATGGCTACACCTTC.

Concerning this clonotype: This clone may be a read error of a much larger clone one base away. J is TRBJ1-1 and V is TRBV20-1; no reliable D call. In germline, CDR1 is DFQATT, CDR2 SNEGSKA (reference sequence). V was pared by 1 base and J by 4 bases, with 13 bases between. The CDR3 sequence is 14 residues long. The chain's CDR3 is CSARVSGLGTEAFF. The CDR3 region has the DNA TGCAGTGCTAGAGTTTCCGGGCTCGGCACTGAAGCTTTCTTT.

Ten or more counts support this clonotype. The chain has TRBV7-2 and TRBJ1-1, with D perhaps TRBD1 (6 bases). With 1 base removed from V and 2 bases from J, the gap between germline ends came to 8 bases. Germline V lookup: CDR1 SGHTA, CDR2 FQGNSA. The CDR3 length is 14 residues. The CDR3 coding sequence is TGTGCCAGCAGCTTAGGGGACATAAACACTGAAGCTTTCTTT. It specifies CASSLGDINTEAFF. Using reference TRBV7-2 and TRBJ1-1 for the parts outside the CDR3, the full variable domain is GAGVSQSPSNKVTEKGKDVELRCDPISGHTALYWYRQSLGQGLEFLIYFQGNSAPDKSGLPSDRFSAERTGGSVSTLTIQRTQQEDSAVYLCASSLGDINTEAFFGQGTRLTVV.

J is TRBJ1-5 and V is TRBV19, with D possibly TRBD1 on 5 matching bases. The V gene's germline CDR1 is LNHDA and CDR2 SQIVND (reference sequence). V lost 9 bases to trimming and J lost 5 bases, with 23 bases between them. There are 16 residues in the CDR3. The CDR3 nucleotides read TGTGCCAGCACAGGTGGCGCCCTCGTAAGGGATCAGCCCCAGCATTTT. It specifies CASTGGALVRDQPQHF.

This clonotype was picked up many times. The chain recombines TRBV6-2 or TRBV6-3 with TRBJ2-3; possible D gene TRBD2, 5 bases. CDR1 is MNHEY and CDR2 is SVGEGT in the germline V gene. Trimming took 6 bases from V and 9 from J, leaving 13 bases between them. This CDR3 is built from 12 residues. CDR3 DNA: TGTGCCAGCAGCCCCCCGGACTTAACGCAGTATTTT. Amino acid sequence: CASSPPDLTQYF.

This clonotype was detected many times. This chain connects TRBV27 to TRBJ2-6, with D maybe TRBD2 (6 bases). The V end lost 8 bases, the J end lost 0 bases, and 23 bases lay between the germline ends. There are 19 residues in the CDR3. The germline gives CDR1 MNHEY, CDR2 SMNVEV (reference sequence). The DNA for the CDR3 is TGTGCCAGCTTCCCCCGGGCGGGGTCCTTATACTCTGGGGCCAACGTCCTGACTTTC. Protein: CASFPRAGSLYSGANVLTF.

This chain joins TRBV2 and TRBJ2-6; no clear D. Germline CDR1 reads SNHLY; CDR2 reads FYNNEI. Trimming left V 5 bases short and J 3 bases short, with 11 bases between. CDR3 size: 15 residues. For the CDR3, the DNA is TGTGCCAGCAGTAAGGGATTACTTGGGGCCAACGTCCTGACTTTC. Translation gives CASSKGLLGANVLTF. Using reference TRBV2 and TRBJ2-6 for the parts outside the CDR3, the full variable domain is EPEVTQTPSHQVTQMGQEVILRCVPISNHLYFYWYRQILGQKVEFLVSFYNNEISEKSEIFDDQFSVERPDGSNFTLKIRSTKLEDSAMYFCASSKGLLGANVLTFGAGSRLTVL.

By share of the sample, this clonotype is medium-sized. The V and J genes are TRBV16 and TRBJ2-5, with TRBD1 matching over 8 bases. Unmatched junction bases numbered 5, after V lost 0 bases and J lost 5 bases. This CDR3 is 15 amino acids long. Germline CDR1 and CDR2: KGHSY and FQNENV. This CDR3 reads CASSQSGRGHETQYF. DNA of the CDR3: TGTGCCAGCAGCCAATCCGGCAGGGGGCATGAGACCCAGTACTTC.

This clonotype was seen many times. This rearrangement joins TRBV7-2 to TRBJ2-3, with 10 bases fitting TRBD2. The CDR3 contains 17 residues. V shed 5 bases and J 6 bases; nucleotides not matched to a gene: 14. CDR1 is SGHTA, CDR2 FQGNSA, per germline. The CDR3 DNA follows: TGTGCCAGCAGCGCTTCATTCAGCGGGAGGGCGAGGGATACGCAGTATTTT. Its protein is CASSASFSGRARDTQYF.

This clonotype has ten or more counts. CDR3 coding DNA: TGCAGTGCTAGAGGAATGAGTGAGAGAACAGGGGGATCACCCCAGCATTTT. It specifies CSARGMSERTGGSPQHF. This chain uses TRBV20-1 with TRBJ1-5; 8 nucleotides match TRBD1. CDR1 DFQATT and CDR2 SNEGSKA come from the germline V gene (reference sequence). The CDR3 spans 17 residues. V was clipped by 1 base and J by 10 bases; unmatched bases: 18.

This clonotype was found many times. The chain links TRBV6-1 to TRBJ1-1; no reliable D call. CDR3 length: 12 residues. The V end was cut by 7 bases, the J end by 1 base, with 7 bases between. Germline assignment: CDR1 MNHNS and CDR2 SASEGT. The CDR3 DNA sequence: TGTGCCAGCAACAGACAGAACACTGAAGCTTTCTTT. Its translation: CASNRQNTEAFF.

This clonotype was counted at least ten times. V and J are TRBV7-9 and TRBJ2-1, with 12 bases matching TRBD2. The CDR3 sequence is 16 residues long. J was trimmed by 7 bases and V by 5 bases; bases with no gene match: 9. CDR1 and CDR2 (germline): SEHNR, FQNEAQ (reference sequence). The CDR3 DNA reads TGTGCCAGCAGCCCCTGGGGACTAGCGGGCCTTAATGAGCAGTTCTTC. As protein: CASSPWGLAGLNEQFF. Supplemented by reference TRBV7-9 and TRBJ2-1, the full variable domain reads DTGVSQNPRHKITKRGQNVTFRCDPISEHNRLYWYRQTLGQGPEFLTYFQNEAQLEKSRLLSDRFSAERPKGSFSTLEIQRTEQGDSAMYLCASSPWGLAGLNEQFFGPGTRLTVL.

This clonotype was seen a handful of times. The CDR3 coding sequence is TGTGCCAGCAGTTACGAATTCAGGACAGGCATCTATTCACCCCTCCACTTT. Its protein product is CASSYEFRTGIYSPLHF. The chain is built from TRBV6-6 and TRBJ1-6; TRBD1 aligns across 7 bases. Germline V CDR1 and CDR2: MNHNY, SVGAGI (reference sequence). The J segment lost 8 bases and the V segment lost 2 bases, leaving 12 bases of the junction unmatched. This CDR3 spans 17 amino acids.

This clonotype has at least ten counts. The genes are TRBV28 and TRBJ2-6; D is uncertain. V was clipped by 8 bases and J by 0 bases, with 8 bases between them. The germline V gene encodes CDR1 MDHEN and CDR2 SYDVKM. This CDR3 region has 14 residues. CDR3 region: CASGKHSGANVLTF. The CDR3 DNA reads TGTGCCAGCGGAAAACACTCTGGGGCCAACGTCCTGACTTTC. The full variable domain, with the rest looked up from reference TRBV28 and TRBJ2-6, is DVKVTQSSRYLVKRTGEKVFLECVQDMDHENMFWYRQDPGLGLRLIYFSYDVKMKEKGDIPEGYSVSREKKERFSLILESASTNQTSMYLCASGKHSGANVLTFGAGSRLTVL.

A few counts support this clonotype. The chain recombines TRBV7-8 with TRBJ1-6; no reliable D call. The CDR3 spans 12 residues. Trimming removed 1 base from V and 10 bases from J, with 5 bases in between. Germline CDR1 is SGHVS and CDR2 is FQNEAQ. The CDR3 sequence is CASSLVGSPLHF. CDR3 nucleotides: TGTGCCAGCAGCTTAGTGGGGTCACCCCTCCACTTT.

For this clonotype: One junction end disagrees with the germline gene, perhaps due to a read error. The chain joins TRBV5-4 to TRBJ2-3, with D unclear. The germline V gene encodes CDR1 SGHNT and CDR2 YYREEE (reference sequence). The CDR3 consists of 11 residues. DNA of the CDR3: TGTGCCAGCAGATTGGCAGATACGCAGTATTTT. Amino acids: CASRLADTQYF. The complete variable domain, with remaining parts taken from reference TRBV5-4 and TRBJ2-3, reads ETGVTQSPTHLIKTRGQQVTLRCSSQSGHNTVSWYQQALGQGPQFIFQYYREEENGRGNFPPRFSGLQFPNYSSELNVNALELDDSALYLCASRLADTQYFGPGTRLTVL.

This clonotype was counted a few times. This chain links TRBV10-3 with TRBJ1-3; D gene unclear. Germline V gene sequence: CDR1 ENHRY, CDR2 SYGVKD. The CDR3 runs to 16 residues. The ends were cut back, 5 bases at V and 3 bases at J, with 17 bases in the middle. CDR3 DNA sequence: TGTGCCATCAGTTCACTTAGGGTTGCACGTGGAAACACCATATATTTT. It is translated as CAISSLRVARGNTIYF.

Remarks on this clonotype: A much larger clone differs by one base, so this may be a read error. The V and J genes are TRBV6-2 or TRBV6-3 and TRBJ1-5, with D unclear. The CDR3 length is 14 residues. CDR1 is MNHEY, CDR2 SVGEGT, per germline. The CDR3 bases are TGTGCCAGCAGTTACCTGTCTAGCAATCAGCCCCAGAATTTT. This gives the protein CASSYLSSNQPQNF.

V is TRBV19 and J is TRBJ1-1; no clear D gene. CDR1 and CDR2 (germline): LNHDA, SQIVND (reference sequence). The length of the CDR3 is 16 residues. V lost 6 bases to trimming and J lost 1 base, with 18 bases between them. The CDR3 sequence is CASSPSLGSQNTEAFF. In DNA, the CDR3 is TGTGCCAGTAGCCCCAGCTTGGGCAGCCAGAACACTGAAGCTTTCTTT.

In this sample, this clonotype turned up many times. The J gene is TRBJ1-2, the V gene TRBV19; a possible D gene is TRBD1 (5 bases). The CDR3 extends over 17 amino acids. The V gene lost 4 bases and the J gene lost 4 bases, with 22 bases spanning the gap. Germline CDR1 and CDR2: LNHDA and SQIVND (reference sequence). The CDR3: CASSTDSYGATVYGYTF. For the CDR3, the DNA is TGTGCCAGTAGTACAGACTCGTACGGGGCTACCGTCTATGGCTACACCTTC.